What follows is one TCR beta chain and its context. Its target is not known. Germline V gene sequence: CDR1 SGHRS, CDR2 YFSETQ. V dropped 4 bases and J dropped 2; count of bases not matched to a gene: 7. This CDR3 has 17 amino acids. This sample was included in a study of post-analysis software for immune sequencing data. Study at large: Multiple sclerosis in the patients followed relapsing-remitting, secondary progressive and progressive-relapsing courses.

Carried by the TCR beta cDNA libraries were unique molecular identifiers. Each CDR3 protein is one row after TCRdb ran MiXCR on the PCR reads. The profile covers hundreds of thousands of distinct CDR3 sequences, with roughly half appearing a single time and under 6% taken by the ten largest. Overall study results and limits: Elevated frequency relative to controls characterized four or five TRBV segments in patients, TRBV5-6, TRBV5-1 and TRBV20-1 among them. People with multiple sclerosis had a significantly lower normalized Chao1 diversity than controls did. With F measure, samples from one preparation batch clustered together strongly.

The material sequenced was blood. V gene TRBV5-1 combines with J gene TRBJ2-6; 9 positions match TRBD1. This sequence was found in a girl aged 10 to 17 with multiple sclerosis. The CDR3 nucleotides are TGCGCCAGCAGCGCAGAAACAGGGGGCGCTGGGGCCAACGTCCTGACTTTC. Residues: CASSAETGGAGANVLTF.